This entry is about one T cell receptor (beta chain). Other DNA sequences in the same sample also yield this CDR3. This entry belongs to a study of blood T cell repertoires in COVID-19. Study details: From T cells, B-cell-depleted T cells, or PBMCs came the material, which was cDNA or gDNA.

Germline loops: CDR1 KGHSH, CDR2 LQKENI. The CDR3 covers 15 residues. V dropped 2 bases and J dropped 5; count of bases not matched to a gene: 0. Here immunoSEQ multiplex PCR was the method, and the copy in TCRdb shows in-frame clones only, minus some. Counted here are about 300,000 clones, about nine tenths occurring once; the ten biggest clones make up 10%. This chain connects TRBV18 to TRBJ1-6, with 10 bases matching TRBD1. The TCR originated in a woman under 30 who had recovered from COVID-19. Sequenced: PBMCs or T cells enriched from blood (not recorded which). In nucleotides, the CDR3 is TGTGCCAGCTCACCAGGGACAGGGGATAATTCACCCCTCCACTTT. It encodes CASSPGTGDNSPLHF. The whole variable domain, remainder taken from reference TRBV18 and TRBJ1-6, is NAGVMQNPRHLVRRRGQEARLRCSPMKGHSHVYWYRQLPEEGLKFMVYLQKENIIDESGMPKERFSAEFPKEGPSILRIQQVVRGDSAAYFCASSPGTGDNSPLHFGNGTRLTVT.